This entry lists 30 T cell receptor beta chains sequenced from one sample in a study of blood T cells in healthy people across ages. Through a sample-barcoded 5' primer and a J-beta primer mix, a second PCR was run for roughly 6 to 11 cycles. MiXCR, applied by TCRdb to the 5' RACE reads, yields one record per CDR3 protein. The data contain 800,000 or so distinct CDR3 sequences, 20% to 25% of them singletons. This sample was also put to use in a study of T cells of mothers and their children.

The sequenced material came from blood. All receptors come from a boy between 10 and 17 years old in good health.

This chain connects TRBV21-1 to TRBJ2-7; the D call of TRBD2 is as the table states it, not checked on the DNA. TRBV21-1 has pseudogene status. The CDR3 is 15 amino acids. CDR3 residues: CASIPTSGRKYEQYF. The CDR3 nucleotides are TGTGCCAGCATCCCGACTAGCGGGAGGAAGTACGAGCAGTACTTC.

This clonotype was counted a few times. The rearrangement joins TRBV9 to TRBJ2-5, with D perhaps matching TRBD1 or TRBD2 (6 bases each). Trimming took 3 bases from V and 11 from J, leaving 17 bases between them. The CDR3 totals 13 residues. Germline assignment: CDR1 SGDLS and CDR2 YYNGEE. The CDR3 protein is CASSARGSGEQYF. The CDR3 nucleotides read TGTGCCAGCAGCGCCAGGGGCTCGGGGGAGCAGTACTTC.

The sample holds a few counts of this clonotype. A much more abundant neighbour one base away suggests this may be a read error. The V call is TRBV6-5, the J call TRBJ1-1; D gene unclear. V was trimmed by 5 bases and J by 6 bases, leaving 13 bases between them. Germline CDR1 MNHEY, CDR2 SVGAGI. The CDR3 runs to 13 residues. Here the CDR3 reads CASSITDNAEAFF. The DNA of the CDR3 is TGTGCCAGCAGTATCACCGACAACGCTGAAGCTTTCTTT.

The chain recombines TRBV4-3 with TRBJ2-7; TRBD2 matches 12 bases. The CDR3 sequence is 18 residues long. Trimming removed 2 bases from V and 4 bases from J; junction bases left unmatched: 12. Germline V gene lookup returns CDR1 LGHNA and CDR2 YSLEER. CDR3 sequence reads: CASSQLPSGRGFLYEQYF. The CDR3, as DNA: TGCGCCAGCAGCCAACTTCCTAGCGGGAGGGGGTTCTTATACGAGCAGTACTTC.

Only a few counts were recorded for this clonotype. The V gene is TRBV28, the J gene TRBJ2-1, with TRBD1 matching over 12 bases. The CDR3 runs 16 residues. After removal of 2 bases from V and 6 bases from J, the junction contained 5 bases not matched to a gene. Per germline, CDR1 MDHEN and CDR2 SYDVKM. In DNA form, the CDR3 reads TGTGCCAGCAGTTTAGGATGGGACAGGGGGCTCAATGAGCAGTTCTTC. This encodes CASSLGWDRGLNEQFF.

This clonotype was picked up one time. The V call is TRBV27, the J call TRBJ2-1, with D maybe TRBD1 (6 bases). CDR1 MNHEY and CDR2 SMNVEV come from the germline V gene (reference sequence). The CDR3 contains 15 residues. V lost 3 bases, J lost 4 bases, and 13 bases lay in between. The chain's CDR3 is CASSFEGTKYNEQFF. The CDR3 DNA is TGTGCCAGCAGTTTTGAGGGGACAAAGTACAATGAGCAGTTCTTC.

The CDR3 DNA follows: TGCAGTGCTCAGAACACAGATTCCTACGAGCAGTACTTC. Translating gives CSAQNTDSYEQYF. The chain is built from TRBV20-1 and TRBJ2-7; D ambiguous. CDR3 length equals 13 residues. CDR1 is DFQATT and CDR2 is SNEGSKA in the germline V gene (reference sequence). The germline V and J ends were trimmed by 5 bases and 1 base, with 12 bases remaining between them.

This clonotype was recorded a few times. The chain has TRBV7-3 and TRBJ1-1; 7 bases agree with TRBD1. The CDR3 consists of 17 residues. The V segment lost 4 bases and the J segment 3 bases; nucleotides outside the gene matches: 14. Germline CDR1 and CDR2: SGHTA and FQGTGA. CDR3 DNA sequence: TGTGCCAGCAGCTCGCATGCGGCAGGGGGAGGGGACACTGAAGCTTTCTTT. The encoded protein is CASSSHAAGGGDTEAFF. The entire variable domain, with the rest obtained from reference TRBV7-3 and TRBJ1-1, is as follows: GAGVSQTPSNKVTEKGKYVELRCDPISGHTALYWYRQSLGQGPEFLIYFQGTGAADDSGLPNDRFFAVRPEGSVSTLKIQRTERGDSAVYLCASSSHAAGGGDTEAFFGQGTRLTVV.

This clonotype was recorded a few times. The DNA of the CDR3 is TGTGCCAGCACGGTGGGGCCTGAGTCCTACGAGCAGTACTTC. Its protein is CASTVGPESYEQYF. The genes are TRBV2 and TRBJ2-7; weak D call: TRBD1 (5 bases). Trimming took off 7 bases at V and 1 base at J, with 14 bases between the two ends. CDR3 length: 14 residues. Germline assignment: CDR1 SNHLY and CDR2 FYNNEI.

The sample holds a few counts of this clonotype. The chain uses TRBV6-1 and TRBJ2-7; D assignment may be TRBD1 or TRBD2 (5 bases each). This CDR3 is built from 15 residues. The V end lost 5 bases, the J end lost 1 base, and 15 bases lay between the germline ends. CDR1 and CDR2 from the germline V gene are MNHNS and SASEGT. The CDR3 is CASSIIRGGSYEQYF. Here the CDR3 DNA reads TGTGCCAGCAGTATAATACGGGGCGGTTCCTACGAGCAGTACTTC.

The V gene is TRBV7-9, the J gene TRBJ1-1; 9 bases map to TRBD1. CDR1 is SEHNR, CDR2 FQNEAQ, per germline (reference sequence). V shed 7 bases, J shed 3 bases, and the junction held 6 bases outside the gene matches. This CDR3 spans 14 amino acids. The CDR3 bases are TGTGCCAGCACCGAACAGGGGGCCCACACTGAAGCTTTCTTT. Its translation is CASTEQGAHTEAFF.

On this clonotype itself: A junction end diverges from the germline sequence, so it may reflect a read error. The J gene is TRBJ2-7, the V gene TRBV4-3, with D possibly being TRBD2 (6 bases). This CDR3 is 14 amino acids long. CDR1 and CDR2 (germline): LGHNA, YSLEER. CDR3 region: CASSKDRGIYEQYF. CDR3 nucleotide sequence: TGCGCCAGCAGCAAAGATCGGGGGATCTACGAGCAGTACTTC.

This clonotype appeared a few times. The chain uses TRBV27 and TRBJ1-6, with D uncertain. The CDR3 is 14 residues long. Germline V CDR1 and CDR2: MNHEY, SMNVEV (reference sequence). Trimming took 3 bases from V and 7 from J, leaving 10 bases between them. The CDR3 bases are TGTGCCAGCAGTTTGAGTTTTCTGAATTCACCCCTCCACTTT. It specifies CASSLSFLNSPLHF.

The chain is built from TRBV7-2 and TRBJ1-3, with D possibly matching TRBD1 (5 bases). Germline CDR1 is SGHTA and CDR2 is FQGNSA. With 8 bases removed from V and 2 bases from J, the gap between germline ends came to 7 bases. The CDR3 loop spans 12 amino acids. This CDR3 reads CASGGAGNTIYF. CDR3 bases: TGTGCCAGCGGGGGGGCTGGAAACACCATATATTTT. Full variable domain (outside the CDR3, taken from reference TRBV7-2 and TRBJ1-3): GAGVSQSPSNKVTEKGKDVELRCDPISGHTALYWYRQSLGQGLEFLIYFQGNSAPDKSGLPSDRFSAERTGGSVSTLTIQRTQQEDSAVYLCASGGAGNTIYFGEGSWLTVV.

The chain employs TRBV29-1 and TRBJ2-1; 14 nucleotides match TRBD2. This CDR3 region has 13 residues. In germline, CDR1 is SQVTM, CDR2 ANQGSEA. V was pared by 6 bases and J by 7 bases, with 2 bases of the junction left unmatched. The chain's CDR3 is CSVGTSGRNEQFF. DNA of the CDR3: TGCAGCGTCGGGACTAGCGGGAGAAATGAGCAGTTCTTC.

In its sample, this clonotype was seen a few times. This rearrangement joins TRBV7-2 to TRBJ1-5; D is ambiguous. The germline gives CDR1 SGHTA, CDR2 FQGNSA. Trimming shortened V by 5 bases and J by 1 base, and 12 bases separated the two germline ends. CDR3 length: 15 residues. CDR3: CASSRTALSNQPQHF. Here the CDR3 DNA reads TGTGCCAGCAGCCGAACAGCTTTGAGCAATCAGCCCCAGCATTTT.

The chain links TRBV6-2 or TRBV6-3 to TRBJ2-5; TRBD2 matches at 7 bases. Germline CDR1 MNHEY, CDR2 SVGEGT. This CDR3 is 16 amino acids long. Losses at the gene ends were 7 bases for V and 3 bases for J; bases not matched to a gene: 14. CDR3 nucleotide sequence: TGTGCCAGCATATTCGGATTGGGAGGGCCAGAAGAGACCCAGTACTTC. Translation gives CASIFGLGGPEETQYF.

This clonotype was observed a few times. This chain joins TRBV28 and TRBJ2-2; the D gene could be TRBD1 or TRBD2 (5 bases each). CDR1 is MDHEN and CDR2 is SYDVKM in the germline V gene. V was pared by 6 bases and J by 5 bases, with 19 bases between. CDR3 length equals 16 residues. CDR3 nucleotides: TGTGCCAGCAGACTCCCCGGAACCGGGGCAACCGGGGAGCTGTTTTTT. It specifies CASRLPGTGATGELFF.

This chain joins TRBV6-5 and TRBJ1-2; D gene uncertain. The CDR3 has 13 residues. V was clipped by 2 bases and J by 4 bases, with 8 bases between them. In germline, CDR1 is MNHEY, CDR2 SVGAGI. CDR3 sequence: CASSYAQGYGYTF. CDR3 in DNA: TGTGCCAGCAGTTACGCACAAGGCTATGGCTACACCTTC.

V gene TRBV29-1 combines with J gene TRBJ2-2; a weak D match, TRBD2 (5 bases). This CDR3 has 13 residues. The V end lost 3 bases, the J end lost 5 bases, and 10 bases lay between the germline ends. In germline, CDR1 is SQVTM, CDR2 ANQGSEA. CDR3 region: CSVDDYGTGELFF. CDR3 nucleotide sequence: TGCAGCGTTGACGACTATGGGACCGGGGAGCTGTTTTTT.

V and J are TRBV4-2 and TRBJ2-7; D gene uncertain. Trimming took 2 bases from V and 2 from J, leaving 10 bases between them. CDR3 length equals 14 residues. Germline values: CDR1 LGHNA, CDR2 YNFKEQ. The CDR3 is CASSQLSSPYEQYF. DNA of the CDR3: TGTGCCAGCAGCCAACTCAGTTCCCCCTACGAGCAGTACTTC.

In its sample, this clonotype was seen many times. V usage is TRBV4-3 and J usage is TRBJ2-6, with unresolved D. Between the trimmed V and J ends, which lost 0 bases and 4 bases, there was a span of 10 bases. Germline-derived CDR1 and CDR2 are LGHNA and YSLEER. The CDR3 contains 16 residues. The CDR3 loop is CASSQESLSGANVLTF. In DNA form, the CDR3 reads TGCGCCAGCAGCCAAGAGTCCCTCTCCGGGGCCAACGTCCTGACTTTC.

In this sample, this clonotype turned up a few times. The CDR3 spells CSANTWRFSYGYTF. The DNA of the CDR3 is TGCAGTGCTAATACATGGAGGTTTAGCTATGGCTACACCTTC. The genes are TRBV20-1 and TRBJ1-2; D is unclear. The CDR3 runs to 14 residues. The germline V and J ends were trimmed by 4 bases and 4 bases, with 16 bases remaining between them. Germline lookup yields CDR1 DFQATT and CDR2 SNEGSKA (reference sequence).

The rearrangement links TRBV7-9 to TRBJ1-2; D uncertain. CDR1 and CDR2 from the germline V gene are SEHNR and FQNEAQ (reference sequence). V lost 10 bases, J lost 7 bases, and 25 bases lay in between. CDR3 size: 15 residues. CDR3 nucleotides: TGTGCCATCTCGAATAGTACCCGGGTGCGTCCTGGCTACACCTTC. This gives the protein CAISNSTRVRPGYTF. Variable domain in full (rest from reference TRBV7-9 and TRBJ1-2): DTGVSQNPRHKITKRGQNVTFRCDPISEHNRLYWYRQTLGQGPEFLTYFQNEAQLEKSRLLSDRFSAERPKGSFSTLEIQRTEQGDSAMYLCAISNSTRVRPGYTFGSGTRLTVV.

The chain joins TRBV7-2 to TRBJ2-7; 7 bases fit TRBD1. CDR1 and CDR2 (germline): SGHTA, FQGNSA. The J segment lost 2 bases and the V segment lost 7 bases, leaving 5 bases of the junction unmatched. The CDR3 has 13 residues. CDR3 DNA sequence: TGTGCCAGCACCGACAGGGTTACCTACGAGCAGTACTTC. As protein: CASTDRVTYEQYF.

This clonotype was seen a few times. This chain joins TRBV30 and TRBJ2-5; 9 bases match TRBD2. Matching the DNA end better, TRBJ2-1 makes the J call doubtful. This CDR3 spans 13 amino acids. Looked up from germline, CDR1 is GTSNPN and CDR2 is SVGIG (reference sequence). This CDR3 reads CAWRSSGGLEQFF. DNA of the CDR3: TGTGCCTGGAGGTCGAGCGGGGGGCTTGAGCAGTTCTTC.

This clonotype was recorded a few times. The chain uses TRBV4-3 and TRBJ2-7, with D perhaps TRBD2 (6 bases). Germline V lookup: CDR1 LGHNA, CDR2 YSLEER. CDR3 length: 15 amino acids. The V and J ends lost 0 bases and 2 bases respectively, with 11 bases between them. The CDR3, as DNA: TGCGCCAGCAGCCAAGACCGGGGGAGCACCTACGAGCAGTACTTC. This translates into CASSQDRGSTYEQYF.

The CDR3 DNA sequence: TGTGCCAGCAGTTACTCGGGGACTAGCGGAGAGACCCAGTACTTC. This gives the protein CASSYSGTSGETQYF. This rearrangement joins TRBV6-6 to TRBJ2-5; 11 nucleotides agree with TRBD2. V gave up 0 bases and J gave up 4 bases; unmatched junction bases: 1. In germline, CDR1 is MNHNY, CDR2 SVGAGI (reference sequence). The CDR3 runs 15 residues.

This clonotype was found a few times. CDR3 in DNA: TGTGCCAGCAGTAGCGGCAGGGGGGACACTGAAGCTTTCTTT. Translation: CASSSGRGDTEAFF. The V call is TRBV12-3 or TRBV12-4, the J call TRBJ1-1; 7 bases align to TRBD1. The CDR3 extends over 14 amino acids. The junction had 6 bases not matched to a gene; V was cut back by 5 bases and J by 3 bases.

This clonotype was recorded a few times. The chain uses TRBV29-1 and TRBJ2-5; D possibly corresponds to TRBD1 (5 bases). The CDR3 is 14 residues long. From germline, CDR1 is SQVTM and CDR2 ANQGSEA. Trimming removed 5 bases at V and 1 base at J, with 14 bases between. The CDR3 loop reads CSVSPGMAQETQYF. The CDR3 DNA sequence: TGCAGCGTTTCACCAGGGATGGCCCAAGAGACCCAGTACTTC.